This T cell receptor beta chain came from a study of Ad26.COV2.S vaccination and SARS-CoV-2 variants. At the level of the study: The Ad26.COV2.S arm of the COV1001 trial was where the donor was placed.

TCRdb's table, derived via immunoSEQ multiplex PCR, lists solely in-frame clones and lacks some. Of hundreds of thousands of clones in the sample, about 86% were seen once. Indicated treatment: 15 to 20 received Ad26.COV2.S at low or high dose, single or two shots; about 5 received placebo; per-sample allocation not given. Samples were taken on day 63 after the first vaccine or placebo injection. Whoever gave the sample was an adult aged 18-55 years in Boston. Trimming left V 2 bases short and J 2 bases short, with 11 bases between. The CDR3 consists of 15 residues. Germline assignment: CDR1 MNHEY and CDR2 SVGEGT. Study-wide findings and caveats: The placebo group had lower spike-specific TCR breadth than the vaccine recipients did. Those who received vaccine or placebo ended up with similar non-spike TCR breadth.

This clone appeared once. No antigen is known for it. V is TRBV6-2 or TRBV6-3 and J is TRBJ2-3; D unclear. The sequence was obtained from a person between 18 and 65 years old who received the Ad26.COV2.S COVID-19 vaccine or a placebo. Source: peripheral blood, taken in a trial of Ad26.COV2.S vaccine versus placebo. For the CDR3, the DNA is TGTGCCAGCAGTTACGGTGACACGAACACAGATACGCAGTATTTT. Translating gives CASSYGDTNTDTQYF.